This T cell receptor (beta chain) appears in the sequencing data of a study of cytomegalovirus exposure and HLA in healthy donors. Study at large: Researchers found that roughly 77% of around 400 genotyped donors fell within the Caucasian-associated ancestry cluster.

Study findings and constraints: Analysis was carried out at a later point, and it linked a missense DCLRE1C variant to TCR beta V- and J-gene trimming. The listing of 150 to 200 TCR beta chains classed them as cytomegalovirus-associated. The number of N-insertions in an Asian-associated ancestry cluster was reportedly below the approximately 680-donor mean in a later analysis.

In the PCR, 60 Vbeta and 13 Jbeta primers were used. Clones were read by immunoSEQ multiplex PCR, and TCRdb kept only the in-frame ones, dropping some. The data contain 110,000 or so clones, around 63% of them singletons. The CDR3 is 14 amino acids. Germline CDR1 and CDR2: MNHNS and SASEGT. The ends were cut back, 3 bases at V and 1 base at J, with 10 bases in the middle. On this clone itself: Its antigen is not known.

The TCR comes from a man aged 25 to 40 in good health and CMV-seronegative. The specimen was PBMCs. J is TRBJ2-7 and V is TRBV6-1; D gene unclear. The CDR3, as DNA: TGTGCCAGCAGTGATGACACTCAGTCCTACGAGCAGTACTTC. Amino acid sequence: CASSDDTQSYEQYF.